These 28 T cell receptor beta chains were sequenced from one sample in a study of patients and donors after allogeneic stem cell transplantation. TCRdb recomputed calls from the RT-PCR reads with MiXCR, one row per CDR3 protein. This table holds about 200,000 distinct CDR3 sequences, 40% to 45% found once. Sequencing was carried out using blood, either unsorted or a sorted T cell fraction (not recorded which). The receptors derive from a human donor who was either an allogeneic HSCT recipient or a stem cell or donor lymphocyte infusion donor (not recorded which). It is not recorded whose cells these are; they may come from a transplant donor.

This clonotype was picked up one time. The gene calls are TRBV4-1 and TRBJ2-4; possible D gene TRBD1, 5 bases. Germline V CDR1 and CDR2: MGHRA, YSYEKL. V was cut by 1 base and J by 7 bases, with 14 bases left in between. This CDR3 region has 15 residues. The CDR3 coding sequence is TGCGCCAGCAGCCAAGTGGGTAGCAGGGTCAACATTCAGTACTTC. Protein: CASSQVGSRVNIQYF.

This sequence joins TRBV2 and TRBJ1-1; D is undetermined. V was shortened by 1 base and J by 6 bases, with 18 bases between the two germline ends. CDR3 length: 16 amino acids. The germline V gene encodes CDR1 SNHLY and CDR2 FYNNEI. In DNA form, the CDR3 reads TGTGCCAGCAGTGAAGGGTCCCCCGTTCAGCTTTCTGAAGCTTTCTTT. Translation: CASSEGSPVQLSEAFF.

The chain joins TRBV6-7 to TRBJ2-1; TRBD2 might be the D (6 bases). TRBV6-7 counts as an open reading frame of uncertain function. Trimming shortened V by 9 bases and J by 7 bases, and 13 bases separated the two germline ends. The length of the CDR3 is 12 residues. CDR3 coding DNA: TGTGCCAGATCGGGGGTTTGGAATGAGCAGTTCTTC. It translates to CARSGVWNEQFF.

This rearrangement joins TRBV6-5 to TRBJ1-6; D perhaps matches TRBD1 (6 bases). The germline V and J ends were trimmed by 6 bases and 3 bases, with 12 bases remaining between them. The germline CDR1 and CDR2 sequences are MNHEY and SVGAGI. There are 15 residues in the CDR3. CDR3 sequence reads: CASSLDRSYNSPLHF. The CDR3 DNA reads as TGTGCCAGCAGCCTAGACAGGAGCTATAATTCACCCCTCCACTTT.

The J gene is TRBJ1-2, the V gene TRBV20-1; D is perhaps TRBD1 (6 bases). With 5 bases removed from V and 5 bases from J, the gap between germline ends came to 15 bases. Germline V gene lookup returns CDR1 DFQATT and CDR2 SNEGSKA (reference sequence). This CDR3 spans 13 amino acids. CDR3 sequence: CSAPVVGGYGYTF. The CDR3 DNA sequence: TGCAGTGCTCCGGTGGTAGGGGGGTATGGCTACACCTTC.

DNA of the CDR3: TGTGCCAGCAGCCCATCCGGACAGGGTGTTCATGGCTACACCTTC. It encodes CASSPSGQGVHGYTF. The chain joins TRBV7-8 to TRBJ1-2; 8 positions agree with TRBD1. The CDR3 runs 15 residues. J lost 6 bases, V lost 5 bases, and 11 bases had no gene match. Germline V lookup: CDR1 SGHVS, CDR2 FQNEAQ.

V gene TRBV7-9 combines with J gene TRBJ2-3; 8 nucleotides align to TRBD2. Trimming removed 5 bases from V and 0 bases from J; junction bases left unmatched: 13. Germline CDR1 SEHNR, CDR2 FQNEAQ (reference sequence). The CDR3 runs 18 residues. The CDR3: CASSRTLAGGASTDTQYF. CDR3 in DNA: TGTGCCAGCAGCCGAACCCTGGCGGGAGGAGCAAGCACAGATACGCAGTATTTT.

J is TRBJ2-7 and V is TRBV12-3 or TRBV12-4; 7 nucleotides agree with TRBD2. CDR3 size: 16 residues. V was pared by 2 bases and J by 1 base, with 8 bases of the junction left unmatched. The CDR3 spells CASSLFSGVGSYEQYF. The CDR3 DNA follows: TGTGCCAGCAGTTTATTCAGCGGGGTTGGGTCCTACGAGCAGTACTTC.

This chain links TRBV12-3 or TRBV12-4 with TRBJ2-5, with 12 positions matching TRBD2. V lost 5 bases to trimming and J lost 5 bases; unmatched junction nucleotides: 6. This CDR3 contains 15 residues. This CDR3 reads CASSPLAGGPETQYF. CDR3 coding DNA: TGTGCCAGCAGTCCCCTAGCGGGAGGGCCGGAGACCCAGTACTTC.

The rearrangement uses TRBV7-2 and TRBJ2-1, with 9 bases lining up with TRBD1. The CDR3 is 16 residues long. V dropped 5 bases and J dropped 1; count of bases not matched to a gene: 6. Germline V gene data show CDR1 as SGHTA and CDR2 as FQGNSA. The CDR3 bases are TGTGCCAGCAGCAACAGGGGGCGAATATCCTACAATGAGCAGTTCTTC. Translated: CASSNRGRISYNEQFF. Full variable domain (rest looked up from reference TRBV7-2 and TRBJ2-1): GAGVSQSPSNKVTEKGKDVELRCDPISGHTALYWYRQSLGQGLEFLIYFQGNSAPDKSGLPSDRFSAERTGGSVSTLTIQRTQQEDSAVYLCASSNRGRISYNEQFFGPGTRLTVL.

The V gene is TRBV30, the J gene TRBJ1-2, with D possibly being TRBD1 (6 bases). V was cut by 6 bases and J by 3 bases, with 17 bases left in between. Germline-derived CDR1 and CDR2 are GTSNPN and SVGIG (reference sequence). CDR3 size: 14 residues. The CDR3 loop reads CACTRRAGDYGYTF. The CDR3 DNA reads as TGTGCCTGCACACGGAGGGCAGGGGACTATGGCTACACCTTC.

This clonotype has just a few counts. V usage is TRBV20-1 and J usage is TRBJ1-2; the match to TRBD1 covers 8 bases. In germline, CDR1 is DFQATT, CDR2 SNEGSKA (reference sequence). This CDR3 is 15 amino acids long. Germline trimming cut 0 bases from V and 2 bases from J; bases unmatched to any gene: 5. Written as DNA, the CDR3 is TGCAGTGCTAGAGATCCCCAGGGGGCAAACTATGGCTACACCTTC. Translated: CSARDPQGANYGYTF.

This clonotype was observed a few times. CDR3 loop: CASSSPLGEKLFF. In nucleotides, the CDR3 is TGTGCCAGCAGCAGCCCCCTGGGCGAAAAACTGTTTTTT. The chain carries TRBV7-9 and TRBJ1-4; D unclear. V lost 5 bases, J lost 8 bases, and 12 bases lay in between. CDR1 SEHNR and CDR2 FQNEAQ come from the germline V gene (reference sequence). The length of the CDR3 is 13 residues.

The rearrangement joins TRBV7-2 to TRBJ2-3; D is unresolved. The CDR3 covers 11 residues. V gave up 3 bases and J gave up 4 bases, with 2 bases separating them. Germline CDR1 reads SGHTA; CDR2 reads FQGNSA. CDR3 sequence (DNA): TGTGCCAGCAGCTTTCCAGATACGCAGTATTTT. Residues: CASSFPDTQYF.

The rearrangement uses TRBV9 and TRBJ2-7, with a possible D match to TRBD2 (6 bases). The ends were cut back, 0 bases at V and 3 bases at J, with 19 bases in the middle. The CDR3 totals 17 residues. The germline gives CDR1 SGDLS, CDR2 YYNGEE. The DNA of the CDR3 is TGTGCCAGCAGCGTAGACCCCTTGGAATCGGGGGACTACGAGCAGTACTTC. It yields the protein CASSVDPLESGDYEQYF.

The chain has TRBV12-3 or TRBV12-4 and TRBJ2-1, with TRBD2 matching 7 bases. The CDR3 contains 14 residues. The V and J ends lost 10 bases and 5 bases, in that order; junction bases with no gene match: 11. The CDR3, as DNA: TGTGCCACCTATGGGCGGGAGATTAACAATGAGCAGTTCTTC. Amino acids: CATYGREINNEQFF.

The V call is TRBV28, the J call TRBJ2-7; D is unresolved. The V and J ends lost 3 bases and 0 bases respectively, with 6 bases between them. The V gene's germline CDR1 is MDHEN and CDR2 SYDVKM. The CDR3 contains 13 residues. This chain's CDR3 is CASSLRSSYEQYF. As DNA, the CDR3 is TGTGCCAGCAGTTTGCGCAGCTCCTACGAGCAGTACTTC.

The rearrangement joins TRBV4-2 to TRBJ2-3; 8 positions match TRBD2. The CDR3 consists of 18 residues. Germline CDR1 LGHNA, CDR2 YNFKEQ. The ends lost 0 bases at V and 0 bases at J; junction bases unmatched: 8. Here the CDR3 reads CASSQEGTGGPSTDTQYF. CDR3 nucleotides: TGTGCCAGCAGCCAAGAGGGGACGGGAGGGCCGAGCACAGATACGCAGTATTTT.

In this sample, this clonotype turned up many times. V is TRBV7-2 and J is TRBJ1-2, with 10 positions matching TRBD1. From germline, CDR1 is SGHTA and CDR2 FQGNSA. Trimming removed 4 bases from V and 4 bases from J; junction bases left unmatched: 0. This CDR3 contains 13 residues. The DNA for the CDR3 is TGTGCCAGCAGCTGGACAGGGGGCTATGGCTACACCTTC. Translating it yields CASSWTGGYGYTF.

This clonotype has more than one count but fewer than ten. The V gene is TRBV29-1, the J gene TRBJ1-2, with D unresolved. CDR1 and CDR2 from the germline V gene are SQVTM and ANQGSEA. The CDR3 has 11 residues. V was trimmed by 4 bases and J by 7 bases, leaving 10 bases between them. The DNA for the CDR3 is TGCAGCGTTGTAACGGTCTTTGGCTACACCTTC. Translated, it gives CSVVTVFGYTF.

This rearrangement joins TRBV12-3 or TRBV12-4 to TRBJ1-1; D is uncertain. The CDR3 totals 13 residues. The V and J ends lost 7 bases and 11 bases respectively, with 20 bases between them. CDR3 nucleotides: TGTGCCAGCACCCTAAGCACACTCGTAGGGGCTTTCTTT. Translation: CASTLSTLVGAFF.

This chain joins TRBV12-3 or TRBV12-4 and TRBJ2-7; a weak D match, TRBD1 (6 bases). This CDR3 is 15 amino acids long. Trimming removed 6 bases from V and 5 bases from J, with 20 bases in between. The CDR3 DNA reads TGTGCCAGCAGCCGGAGGAGGACAGTTGAGAACGAGCAGTACTTC. Its translation: CASSRRRTVENEQYF.

The V and J genes are TRBV7-2 and TRBJ2-1; D is unresolved. CDR1 and CDR2 from the germline V gene are SGHTA and FQGNSA. With 1 base removed from V and 3 bases from J, the gap between germline ends came to 13 bases. This CDR3 is built from 16 residues. The CDR3 coding sequence is TGTGCCAGCAGCTTAGTAGGTGGAACTAACTACAATGAGCAGTTCTTC. This encodes CASSLVGGTNYNEQFF.

The chain combines TRBV24-1 with TRBJ1-1; 7 bases fit TRBD1. V dropped 9 bases and J dropped 0; count of bases not matched to a gene: 3. Germline V gene data show CDR1 as KGHDR and CDR2 as SFDVKD. CDR3 size: 13 residues. The CDR3 spells CATGDSMNTEAFF. The CDR3 DNA is TGTGCCACCGGGGACAGCATGAACACTGAAGCTTTCTTT.

This chain connects TRBV2 to TRBJ1-2; D possibly corresponds to TRBD1 (5 bases). The germline V gene encodes CDR1 SNHLY and CDR2 FYNNEI. The length of the CDR3 is 15 residues. The V end was cut by 4 bases, the J end by 3 bases, with 15 bases between. The CDR3 sequence: CASSVDLGTYYGYTF. The CDR3 nucleotides are TGTGCCAGCAGTGTAGACCTAGGGACGTACTATGGCTACACCTTC.

The J gene is TRBJ1-2, the V gene TRBV5-1; perhaps TRBD1 as D (6 bases). The V gene's germline CDR1 is SGHRS and CDR2 YFSETQ. This CDR3 is 14 amino acids long. Trimming removed 0 bases from V and 4 bases from J, with 10 bases in between. The CDR3 loop reads CASSLDQGFYGYTF. In DNA form, the CDR3 reads TGCGCCAGCAGCTTGGACCAGGGGTTCTATGGCTACACCTTC. The variable domain in full, with the rest retrieved from reference TRBV5-1 and TRBJ1-2, is KAGVTQTPRYLIKTRGQQVTLSCSPISGHRSVSWYQQTPGQGLQFLFEYFSETQRNKGNFPGRFSGRQFSNSRSEMNVSTLELGDSALYLCASSLDQGFYGYTFGSGTRLTVV.

In the case of this clonotype: The junction departs from germline at one end; a sequencing error may be responsible. This chain connects TRBV20-1 to TRBJ1-6; maybe TRBD1 (6 bases). Germline CDR1 and CDR2: DFQATT and SNEGSKA (reference sequence). The CDR3 covers 16 residues. The CDR3 loop reads CSARDTPSSYNSPFHF. The CDR3 coding sequence is TGCAGTGCTCGGGACACACCAAGCTCCTATAATTCACCCTTCCACTTT.

The chain is built from TRBV20-1 and TRBJ1-2, with 9 bases identical to TRBD1. Per the germline V gene, CDR1 is DFQATT and CDR2 is SNEGSKA (reference sequence). The CDR3 consists of 13 residues. Trimming at V came to 2 bases and at J to 3 bases, leaving 1 base not matched to a gene. In DNA form, the CDR3 reads TGCAGTGCTAGAAGACAGGGGGACTATGGCTACACCTTC. This sequence encodes CSARRQGDYGYTF.